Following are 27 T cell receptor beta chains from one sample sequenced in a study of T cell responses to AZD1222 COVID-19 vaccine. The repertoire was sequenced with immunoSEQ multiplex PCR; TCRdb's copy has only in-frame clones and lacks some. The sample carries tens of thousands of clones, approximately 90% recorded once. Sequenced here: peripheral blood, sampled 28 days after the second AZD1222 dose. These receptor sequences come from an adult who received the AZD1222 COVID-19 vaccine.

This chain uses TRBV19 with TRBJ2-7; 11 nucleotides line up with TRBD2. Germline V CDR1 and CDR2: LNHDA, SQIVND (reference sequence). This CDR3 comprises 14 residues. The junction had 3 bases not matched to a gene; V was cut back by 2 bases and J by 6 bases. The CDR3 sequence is CASSIPLAGGEQYF. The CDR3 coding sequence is TGTGCCAGTAGTATACCCCTAGCGGGAGGCGAGCAGTACTTC.

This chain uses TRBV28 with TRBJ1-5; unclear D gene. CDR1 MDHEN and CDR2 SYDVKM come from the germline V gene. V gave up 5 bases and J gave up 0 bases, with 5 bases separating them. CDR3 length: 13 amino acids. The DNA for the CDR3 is TGTGCCAGCAGTACCTATAGCAATCAGCCCCAGCATTTT. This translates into CASSTYSNQPQHF.

In DNA form, the CDR3 reads TGTGCCAGCAGGGGCGAGGGACAGAGGAACACTGAAGCTTTCTTT. As protein: CASRGEGQRNTEAFF. This chain connects TRBV27 to TRBJ1-1; 7 positions agree with TRBD1. Per the germline V gene, CDR1 is MNHEY and CDR2 is SMNVEV (reference sequence). The CDR3 runs 15 residues. V lost 6 bases and J lost 1; bases outside the gene matches: 8.

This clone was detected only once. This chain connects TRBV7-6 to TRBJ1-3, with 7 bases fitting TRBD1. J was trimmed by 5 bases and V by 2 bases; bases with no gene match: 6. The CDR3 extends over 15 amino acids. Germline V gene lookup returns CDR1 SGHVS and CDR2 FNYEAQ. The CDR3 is CASSLTTRGRNTIYF. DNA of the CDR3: TGTGCCAGCAGCTTAACTACCAGGGGGAGAAACACCATATATTTT.

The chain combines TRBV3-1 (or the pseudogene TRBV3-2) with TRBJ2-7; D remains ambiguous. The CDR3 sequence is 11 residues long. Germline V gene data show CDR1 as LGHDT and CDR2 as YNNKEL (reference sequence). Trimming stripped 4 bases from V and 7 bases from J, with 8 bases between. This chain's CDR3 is CASSLDGEQYF. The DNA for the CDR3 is TGTGCCAGCAGCCTCGATGGGGAGCAGTACTTC.

CDR3 nucleotides: TGCAGCGTTGAAGGAGGGATGAACACTGAAGCTTTCTTT. It translates to CSVEGGMNTEAFF. This chain links TRBV29-1 with TRBJ1-1; no definite D call. Trimming pared 1 base from V and 0 bases from J, leaving 6 bases between. This CDR3 is built from 13 residues. From germline, CDR1 is SQVTM and CDR2 ANQGSEA.

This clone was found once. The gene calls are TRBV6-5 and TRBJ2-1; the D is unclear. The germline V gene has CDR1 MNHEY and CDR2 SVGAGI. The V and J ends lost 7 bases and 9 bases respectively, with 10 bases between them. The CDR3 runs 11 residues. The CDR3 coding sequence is TGTGCCAGCACCGCCTCTAGTGAGCAGTTCTTC. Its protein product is CASTASSEQFF.

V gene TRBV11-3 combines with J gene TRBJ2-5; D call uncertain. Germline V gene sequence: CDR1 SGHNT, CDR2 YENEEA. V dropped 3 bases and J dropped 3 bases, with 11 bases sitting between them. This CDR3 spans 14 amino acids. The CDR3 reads CASSLVRSKETQYF. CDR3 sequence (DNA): TGTGCCAGCAGCTTGGTCAGGAGTAAAGAGACCCAGTACTTC.

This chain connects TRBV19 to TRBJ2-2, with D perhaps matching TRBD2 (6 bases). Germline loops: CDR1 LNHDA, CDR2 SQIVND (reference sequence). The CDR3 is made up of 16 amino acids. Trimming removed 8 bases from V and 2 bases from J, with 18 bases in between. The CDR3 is CASLGGTSLNTGELFF. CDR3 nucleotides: TGTGCCAGTCTGGGGGGTACGAGTTTAAACACCGGGGAGCTGTTTTTT.

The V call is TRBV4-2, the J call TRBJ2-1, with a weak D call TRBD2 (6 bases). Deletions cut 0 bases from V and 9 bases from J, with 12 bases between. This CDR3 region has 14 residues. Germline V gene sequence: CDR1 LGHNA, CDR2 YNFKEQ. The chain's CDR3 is CASSQDWRESEQFF. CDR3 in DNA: TGTGCCAGCAGCCAAGATTGGAGGGAGAGTGAGCAGTTCTTC.

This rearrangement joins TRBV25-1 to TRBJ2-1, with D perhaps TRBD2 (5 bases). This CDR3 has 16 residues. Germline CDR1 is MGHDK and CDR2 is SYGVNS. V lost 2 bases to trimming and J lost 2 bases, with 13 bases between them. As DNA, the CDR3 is TGTGCCAGCAGTGAAGATGGGAGTAACCCCTACAATGAGCAGTTCTTC. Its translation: CASSEDGSNPYNEQFF.

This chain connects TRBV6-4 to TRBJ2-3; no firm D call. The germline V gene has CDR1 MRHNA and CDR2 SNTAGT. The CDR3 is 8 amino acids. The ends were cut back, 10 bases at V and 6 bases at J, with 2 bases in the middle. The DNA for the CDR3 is TGTGCCACCGATACGCAGTATTTT. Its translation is CATDTQYF.

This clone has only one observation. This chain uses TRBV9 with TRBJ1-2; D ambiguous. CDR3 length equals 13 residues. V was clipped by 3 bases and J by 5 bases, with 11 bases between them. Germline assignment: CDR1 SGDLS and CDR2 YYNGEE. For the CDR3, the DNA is TGTGCCAGCAGCGAAGAGGATTCGTATGGCTACACCTTC. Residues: CASSEEDSYGYTF.

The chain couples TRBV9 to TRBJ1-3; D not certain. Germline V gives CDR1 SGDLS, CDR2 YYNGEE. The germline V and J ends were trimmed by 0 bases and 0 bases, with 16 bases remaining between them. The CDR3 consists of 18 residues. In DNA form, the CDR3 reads TGTGCCAGCAGCGTAGGGCCGATGGGCCGGGGCTCTGGAAACACCATATATTTT. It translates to CASSVGPMGRGSGNTIYF.

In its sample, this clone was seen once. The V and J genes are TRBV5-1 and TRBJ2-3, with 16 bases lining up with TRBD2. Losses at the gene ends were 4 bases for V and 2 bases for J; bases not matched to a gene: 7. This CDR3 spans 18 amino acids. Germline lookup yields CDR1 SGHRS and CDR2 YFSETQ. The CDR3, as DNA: TGCGCCAGCAGCGACCTCGGGACTAGCGGGAGGGCCACAGATACGCAGTATTTT. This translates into CASSDLGTSGRATDTQYF.

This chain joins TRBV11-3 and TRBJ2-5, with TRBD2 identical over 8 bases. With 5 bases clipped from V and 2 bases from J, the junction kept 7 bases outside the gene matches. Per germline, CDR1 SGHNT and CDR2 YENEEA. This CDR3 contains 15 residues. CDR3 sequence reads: CASSRSGVHQETQYF. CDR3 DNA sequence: TGTGCCAGCAGCCGTAGCGGGGTACATCAAGAGACCCAGTACTTC.

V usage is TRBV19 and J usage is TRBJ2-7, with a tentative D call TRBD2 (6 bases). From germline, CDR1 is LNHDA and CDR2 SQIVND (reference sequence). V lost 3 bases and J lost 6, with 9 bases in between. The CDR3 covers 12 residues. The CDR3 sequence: CASSILGGEQYF. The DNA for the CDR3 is TGTGCCAGTAGTATTCTGGGAGGCGAGCAGTACTTC.

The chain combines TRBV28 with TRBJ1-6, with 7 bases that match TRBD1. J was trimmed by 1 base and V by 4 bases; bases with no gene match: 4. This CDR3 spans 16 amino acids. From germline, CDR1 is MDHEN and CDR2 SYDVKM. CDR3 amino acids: CASSYGDRSYNSPLHF. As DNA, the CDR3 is TGTGCCAGCAGTTATGGGGACAGATCCTATAATTCACCCCTCCACTTT.

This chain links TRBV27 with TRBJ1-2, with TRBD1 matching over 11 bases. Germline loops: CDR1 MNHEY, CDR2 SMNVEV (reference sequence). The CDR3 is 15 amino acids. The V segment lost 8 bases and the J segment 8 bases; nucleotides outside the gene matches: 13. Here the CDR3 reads CASSNYGQGALGYTF. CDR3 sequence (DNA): TGTGCCAGCTCTAACTACGGACAGGGGGCTTTGGGCTACACCTTC.

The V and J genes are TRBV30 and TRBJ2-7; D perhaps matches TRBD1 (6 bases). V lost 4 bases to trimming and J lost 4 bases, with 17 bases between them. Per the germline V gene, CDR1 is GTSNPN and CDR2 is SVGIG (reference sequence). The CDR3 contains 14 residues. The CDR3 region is CAWKGTWEIYEQYF. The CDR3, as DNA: TGTGCCTGGAAAGGGACATGGGAAATATACGAGCAGTACTTC.

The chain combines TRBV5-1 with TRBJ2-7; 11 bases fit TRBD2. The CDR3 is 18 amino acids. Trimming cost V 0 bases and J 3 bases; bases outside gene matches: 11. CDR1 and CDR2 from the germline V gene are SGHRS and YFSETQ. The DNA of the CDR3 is TGCGCCAGCAGCTTGGTGACTAGCGGGAATAAGGACCTCTACGAGCAGTACTTC. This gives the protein CASSLVTSGNKDLYEQYF.

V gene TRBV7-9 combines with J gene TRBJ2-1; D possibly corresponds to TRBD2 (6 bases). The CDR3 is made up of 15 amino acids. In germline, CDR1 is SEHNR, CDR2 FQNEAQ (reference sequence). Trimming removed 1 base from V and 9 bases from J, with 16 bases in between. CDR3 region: CASSLDGGAGSEQFF. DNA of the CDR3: TGTGCCAGCAGCTTAGATGGCGGGGCCGGTAGTGAGCAGTTCTTC.

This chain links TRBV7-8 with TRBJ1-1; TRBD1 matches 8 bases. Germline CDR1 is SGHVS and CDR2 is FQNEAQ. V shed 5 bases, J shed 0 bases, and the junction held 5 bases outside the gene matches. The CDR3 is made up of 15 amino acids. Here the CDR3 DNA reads TGTGCCAGCAGCCTAAGGGGACAGGTGAACACTGAAGCTTTCTTT. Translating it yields CASSLRGQVNTEAFF. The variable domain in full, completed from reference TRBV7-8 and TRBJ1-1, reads GAGVSQSPRYKVAKRGQDVALRCDPISGHVSLFWYQQALGQGPEFLTYFQNEAQLDKSGLPSDRFFAERPEGSVSTLKIQRTQQEDSAVYLCASSLRGQVNTEAFFGQGTRLTVV.

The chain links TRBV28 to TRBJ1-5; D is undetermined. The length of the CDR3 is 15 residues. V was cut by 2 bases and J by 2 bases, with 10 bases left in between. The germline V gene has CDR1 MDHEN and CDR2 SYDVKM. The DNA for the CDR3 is TGTGCCAGCAGTTTAGGAGGGCGACGCAATCAGCCCCAGCATTTT. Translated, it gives CASSLGGRRNQPQHF.

CDR3 DNA sequence: TGTGCCAGCAGTCCATTCTACTATGGCTACACCTTC. Its protein is CASSPFYYGYTF. The V call is TRBV28, the J call TRBJ1-2; no definite D call. The CDR3 spans 12 residues. Trimming left V 5 bases short and J 3 bases short, with 7 bases between. The germline gives CDR1 MDHEN, CDR2 SYDVKM.

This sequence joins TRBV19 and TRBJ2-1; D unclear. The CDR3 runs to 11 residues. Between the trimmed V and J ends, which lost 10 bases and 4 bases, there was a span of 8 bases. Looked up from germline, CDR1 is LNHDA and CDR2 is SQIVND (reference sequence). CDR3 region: CATDRYNEQFF. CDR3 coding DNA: TGTGCCACCGATCGATACAATGAGCAGTTCTTC.

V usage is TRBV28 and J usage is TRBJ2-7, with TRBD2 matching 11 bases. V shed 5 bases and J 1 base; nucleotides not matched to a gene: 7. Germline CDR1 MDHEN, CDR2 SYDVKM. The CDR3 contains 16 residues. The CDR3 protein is CASSTLAGGPSYEQYF. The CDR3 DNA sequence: TGTGCCAGCAGTACCTTAGCGGGAGGGCCGTCCTACGAGCAGTACTTC.